This is a list of T cell receptor beta chains from one sample in a study of blood T cell repertoires in COVID-19. Clones were sequenced by immunoSEQ multiplex PCR, and TCRdb holds only the in-frame ones, with some missing. The profile shows 120,000 to 150,000 clones, roughly 82% of them singletons. Sequenced input: peripheral blood. The receptors derive from a man older than 75 with acute or convalescent COVID-19. Both conserved end residues are part of each CDR3. A D gene is named only where the DNA matches it firmly. The size field is filled for only some rows; it gives once, few, many or a size class.

clone_size,cdr3_length,j_call,v_call,d_call,cdr3_nt,cdr3_aa
NA,13,TRBJ2-5,TRBV19,TRBD1,TGTGCCAGTAGTTCGACAGGGGTCGAGACCCAGTACTTC,CASSSTGVETQYF
NA,14,TRBJ1-4,TRBV18,NA,TGTGCCAGCTCACCAATTACGGAGAATGAAAAACTGTTTTTT,CASSPITENEKLFF
NA,13,TRBJ2-1,TRBV6-6,TRBD1,TGTGCCAGCAGTTACCTTGACAGGGGTGAGCAGTTCTTC,CASSYLDRGEQFF
NA,15,TRBJ2-2,TRBV7-3,TRBD1,TGTGCCAGCAGCTCGGGACAGGGCGACACCGGGGAGCTGTTTTTT,CASSSGQGDTGELFF
once,11,TRBJ1-1,TRBV12-3/TRBV12-4,NA,TGTGCCAGCAGCCCCCGGACTGAAGCTTTCTTT,CASSPRTEAFF
NA,15,TRBJ2-2,TRBV7-8,NA,TGTGCCAGCAGGGGCTGGGGGCCGAACACCGGGGAGCTGTTTTTT,CASRGWGPNTGELFF
NA,18,TRBJ1-4,TRBV28,TRBD1,TGTGCCAGCAGTTTATGGGCAGGGGGCGGGTTAACTAATGAAAAACTGTTTTTT,CASSLWAGGGLTNEKLFF
NA,12,TRBJ1-2,TRBV12-5,NA,TGTGCTAGTGGGACAGGCAACTATGGCTACACCTTC,CASGTGNYGYTF
once,17,TRBJ1-6,TRBV19,TRBD1,TGTGCCAGTAGTAAGGTCTCCGGGACAGAGTATAATTCACCCCTCCACTTT,CASSKVSGTEYNSPLHF
NA,15,TRBJ2-2,TRBV5-4,NA,TGTGCCAGCAGCCCACAGGGAGGGGCGAGCGGGGAGCTGTTTTTT,CASSPQGGASGELFF
few,16,TRBJ2-7,TRBV5-4,TRBD1,TGTGCCAGCAGCTTGGGCGAACAGGGGGCCTTTGGCGAGCAGTACTTC,CASSLGEQGAFGEQYF
NA,17,TRBJ2-3,TRBV7-9,NA,TGTGCCAGCAGCTTAGAGGGTTGGCGGGGGCCCACAGATACGCAGTATTTT,CASSLEGWRGPTDTQYF
NA,17,TRBJ2-7,TRBV6-2/TRBV6-3,TRBD2,TGTGCCAGCAGTTCCCGAGGACTAGCGGGGAGAACCTACGAGCAGTACTTC,CASSSRGLAGRTYEQYF
NA,16,TRBJ2-7,TRBV10-3,TRBD1,TGTGCCATCAGAAGGGGACAGGGACCTTTGGGGTACGAGCAGTACTTC,CAIRRGQGPLGYEQYF
once,16,TRBJ1-5,TRBV19,NA,TGTGCCAGTAGTATCAGGCCTCGACAGCGTAATCAGCCCCAGCATTTT,CASSIRPRQRNQPQHF
NA,12,TRBJ1-1,TRBV29-1,NA,TGCAGCGTTACGACAGGGAACACTGAAGCTTTCTTT,CSVTTGNTEAFF
once,16,TRBJ1-6,TRBV5-6,NA,TGTGCCAGCAGCTTGGGGGGACTGTTTAACGGGTCACCCCTCCACTTT,CASSLGGLFNGSPLHF
few,13,TRBJ2-3,TRBV20-1,TRBD2,TGCAGTGCTAGTCCCCCCGGGGGGGATACGCAGTATTTT,CSASPPGGDTQYF
NA,15,TRBJ2-2,TRBV5-5,NA,TGTGCCAGCATCACAGGGTTTTCGAACACCGGGGAGCTGTTTTTT,CASITGFSNTGELFF
few,14,TRBJ1-2,TRBV6-5,NA,TGTGCCAGCAGGCCCTTGACCAGGGCACCTGGCTACACCTTC,CASRPLTRAPGYTF
NA,13,TRBJ2-2,TRBV7-8,TRBD1,TGTGCCAGCAGCCTGAACAGGGGCGGGGAGCTGTTTTTT,CASSLNRGGELFF
NA,15,TRBJ1-1,TRBV7-9,TRBD1,TGTGCCAGCAGCTTATCAGGGGGCGGACGCACTGAAGCTTTCTTT,CASSLSGGGRTEAFF
NA,16,TRBJ2-2,TRBV19,NA,TGTGCCGTGGAAGGTTTTACTCTGGGGGCCACCGGGGAGCTGTTTTTT,CAVEGFTLGATGELFF
NA,16,TRBJ1-5,TRBV6-2/TRBV6-3,NA,TGTGCCAGCAGTTTGAAGGGGGTGGGTCGCAATCAGCCCCAGCATTTT,CASSLKGVGRNQPQHF
NA,13,TRBJ1-5,TRBV18,NA,TGTGCCAGCTCACCCGAGAGCAATCAGCCCCAGCATTTT,CASSPESNQPQHF
NA,16,TRBJ2-5,TRBV3-1/TRBV3-2,TRBD2,TGTGCCAGCAGCCAAGGACTAGCGGGGGGGCAAGAGACCCAGTACTTC,CASSQGLAGGQETQYF
NA,11,TRBJ1-1,TRBV7-3,NA,TGTGCCAGTAGGGGCGGCACTGAAGCTTTCTTT,CASRGGTEAFF
once,15,TRBJ1-1,TRBV18,NA,TGTGCCAGCTCACCGATCAGGGATATGGACACTGAAGCTTTCTTT,CASSPIRDMDTEAFF
NA,14,TRBJ1-1,TRBV19,NA,TGTGCCAGCAGTCCCCACAATAACAGGCCTGAAGCTTTCTTT,CASSPHNNRPEAFF
NA,13,TRBJ1-1,TRBV7-9,TRBD1,TGTGCCAGCAGCTTCCTAGGGGGCGGTGAAGCTTTCTTT,CASSFLGGGEAFF
NA,15,TRBJ2-2,TRBV2,TRBD1,TGTGCCAGCAGACTGACAGGGGCGAACACCGGGGAGCTGTTTTTT,CASRLTGANTGELFF
NA,16,TRBJ2-7,TRBV6-2/TRBV6-3,TRBD1,TGTGCCAGCAGTTACTCGAGGGGGACAGGGATCCACGAGCAGTACTTC,CASSYSRGTGIHEQYF
NA,16,TRBJ2-2,TRBV11-3,NA,TGTGCCAGCAGCTTAAGGCGCCCGGGGGGCCCCGGGGAGCTGTTTTTT,CASSLRRPGGPGELFF
NA,15,TRBJ2-4,TRBV7-2,TRBD1,TGTGCCAGCAGCTACCGGGACAGCCTCACTATGGGTCAGTACTTC,CASSYRDSLTMGQYF
NA,12,TRBJ1-5,TRBV3-1/TRBV3-2,NA,TGTGCCAGCAGCTTGCGGGGACAGCCCCAGCATTTT,CASSLRGQPQHF
NA,16,TRBJ2-2,TRBV15,NA,TGTGCCACCAGCAGAGTACAGAAAGTGAACACCGGGGAGCTGTTTTTT,CATSRVQKVNTGELFF
NA,13,TRBJ1-5,TRBV19,TRBD1,TGTGCCAGTAAGGGACAGGGCTGGCAGCCCCAGCATTTT,CASKGQGWQPQHF
NA,15,TRBJ2-3,TRBV7-2,TRBD1,TGTGCCAGCAGCTTAGGACAGGGTAGGACAGATACGCAGTATTTT,CASSLGQGRTDTQYF
many,15,TRBJ1-5,TRBV19,NA,TGTGCCAGTAGTGTCGGTGTCGAGTACAATCAGCCCCAGCATTTT,CASSVGVEYNQPQHF
few,13,TRBJ1-1,TRBV19,TRBD1,TGTGCCAGCTGCAGGGGGTTGAACACTGAAGCTTTCTTT,CASCRGLNTEAFF
NA,15,TRBJ1-5,TRBV7-9,NA,TGTGCCAGCAGCTCCGGGGTCTTCGGCAATCAGCCCCAGCATTTT,CASSSGVFGNQPQHF
NA,17,TRBJ1-1,TRBV18,TRBD1,TGTGCCAGCTCCCCGTGGGCAGGGGGCAGGGGAAAAACTGAAGCTTTCTTT,CASSPWAGGRGKTEAFF
NA,11,TRBJ1-1,TRBV7-2,NA,TGTGCCAGCAGCTTAGTGACAGAAGCTTTCTTT,CASSLVTEAFF
NA,13,TRBJ2-7,TRBV12-3/TRBV12-4,NA,TGTGCCAGCAGTGCGGGACAGTCCTACGAGCAGTACTTC,CASSAGQSYEQYF
NA,15,TRBJ1-1,TRBV11-2,NA,TGTGCCAGCAGCCAAGGACAGACGATGAACACTGAAGCTTTCTTT,CASSQGQTMNTEAFF
NA,14,TRBJ2-5,TRBV7-9,NA,TGTGCCAGCAGCTTATTCAGCGGCGGAGAGACCCAGTACTTC,CASSLFSGGETQYF
many,13,TRBJ2-1,TRBV20-1,TRBD1,TGCAGTGCTAGTGAAACAGGGGGGCGTGAGCAGTTCTTC,CSASETGGREQFF